One T cell receptor (beta chain) is described in this entry. Germline V lookup: CDR1 SGHAT, CDR2 FQNNGV. V lost 0 bases and J lost 0, with 6 bases in between. The CDR3 has 14 amino acids. The sample comes from a study of blood T cell repertoires in COVID-19. In the original workflow: Amplification of reference gene primers provided the estimated nucleated cell counts. The data were produced by immunoSEQ multiplex PCR, yet TCRdb's version contains in-frame clones alone and is incomplete. V, J and clone size derive from that table, while D and trimming were established from the DNA sequence. The repertoire holds 200,000 or so clones, with approximately 84% as singletons.

V and J are TRBV11-2 and TRBJ2-7, with D hard to call. Specimen: peripheral blood. The sequence was collected from a human donor with acute or convalescent COVID-19. The donor label of this sample is uncertain. The CDR3, as DNA: TGTGCCAGCAGCTTAGATCTCGTCTCCTACGAGCAGTACTTC. Translating it yields CASSLDLVSYEQYF.